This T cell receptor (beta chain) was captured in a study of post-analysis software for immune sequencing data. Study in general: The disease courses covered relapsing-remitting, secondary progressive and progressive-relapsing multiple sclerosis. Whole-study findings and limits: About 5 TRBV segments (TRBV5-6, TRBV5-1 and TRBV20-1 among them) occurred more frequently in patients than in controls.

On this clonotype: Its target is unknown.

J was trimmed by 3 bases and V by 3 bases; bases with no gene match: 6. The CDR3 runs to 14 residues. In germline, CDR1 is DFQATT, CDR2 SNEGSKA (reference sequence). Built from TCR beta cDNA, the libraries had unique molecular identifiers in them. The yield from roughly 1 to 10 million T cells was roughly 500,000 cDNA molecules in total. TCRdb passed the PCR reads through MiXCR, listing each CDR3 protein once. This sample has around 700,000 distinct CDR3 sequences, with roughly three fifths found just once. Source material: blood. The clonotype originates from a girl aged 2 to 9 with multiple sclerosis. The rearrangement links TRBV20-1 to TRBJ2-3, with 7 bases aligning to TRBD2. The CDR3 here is CSASSREWTDTQYF. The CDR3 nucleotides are TGCAGTGCTAGTTCGCGGGAGTGGACAGATACGCAGTATTTT.